This TCR beta chain originates from a study of shared clonotypes between healthy human individuals. Study summary: Three CD4 naive, three CD4 memory, two CD8 naive and one CD8 memory plate were used per donor. Study-wide results and limits: Estimated clonotype richness was generally higher in naive than memory subsets.

To note about this clone: The target antigen is unknown.

The CDR3 contains 16 residues. Trimming left V 7 bases short and J 4 bases short, with 23 bases between. Germline V gene data show CDR1 as SGHRS and CDR2 as YFSETQ. Deep-level assay runs were performed. For sorted subsets, about 190 ng DNA per replicate equaled about 30,000 T cell genomes. Clones were sequenced by immunoSEQ multiplex PCR, and TCRdb holds only the in-frame ones, with some missing. The sample gives around 2.1 million clones, approximately 94% of which show up once; roughly 0.13% is in the top ten. The specimen was naive CD4+ T cells sorted from blood. Subset denoted: CD45RA+ positively selected. V is TRBV5-1 and J is TRBJ2-5, with D tentatively TRBD1 or TRBD2 (6 bases each). The TCR sequence derives from a man aged 18 to 35 in good health. CDR3 DNA: TGCGCCAGCGGGCTACAACCGGGGGCCGTTGGAGAGACCCAGTACTTC. As protein: CASGLQPGAVGETQYF.